A selection of T cell receptor beta chains follows, all from one sample in a study of cytomegalovirus exposure and HLA in healthy donors. Using immunoSEQ multiplex PCR, the repertoire was profiled, and TCRdb retains in-frame clones only, with some absent. Altogether some 50,000 clones are present, approximately 95% being singletons, with the ten largest covering around 5.8%. The sample consisted of PBMCs. Receptors were obtained from a woman aged 18-29 years in good health and CMV-seronegative. The CDR3 runs from the conserved cysteine through the conserved F or W. Fields, in order: J gene, clone size, V gene, D gene, CDR3 DNA, CDR3 protein. The D gene is left open where the match is weak. Clone size appears in some rows only: once, few, many, or a class for an expanded clone.

J: TRBJ2-2; size: .; V: TRBV19; D: TRBD1; DNA: TGTGCCAGTAGTAACCCCGCCTCTCTTTCGGGGACAGGGGATTGGACCGGGGAGCTGTTTTTT; CDR3: CASSNPASLSGTGDWTGELFF
J: TRBJ1-1; size: .; V: TRBV28; D: .; DNA: TGTGCCAGCAGCTCGCTGGGGGGGGGTGGCCCTATGAACACTGAAGCTTTCTTT; CDR3: CASSSLGGGGPMNTEAFF
J: TRBJ2-1; size: .; V: TRBV5-1; D: .; DNA: TGCGCCAGCAGCAACGACATGAGCTCCTACAATGAGCAGTTCTTC; CDR3: CASSNDMSSYNEQFF
J: TRBJ2-6; size: .; V: TRBV28; D: TRBD1; DNA: TGTGCCAGCAGTCCAGACAGGGCCATAGTCTCTGGGGCCAACGTCCTGACTTTC; CDR3: CASSPDRAIVSGANVLTF
J: TRBJ1-2; size: medium-sized; V: TRBV18; D: TRBD1; DNA: TGTGCCAGCTCACTGCATTACAGGGGCGATGGCTACACCTTC; CDR3: CASSLHYRGDGYTF
J: TRBJ2-1; size: .; V: TRBV10-1; D: TRBD2; DNA: TGCGCCAGCAGTGAGGCTCTTGCGGGAGTCTCTTTTGATAATGAGCAGTTCTTC; CDR3: CASSEALAGVSFDNEQFF
J: TRBJ2-2; size: .; V: TRBV5-1; D: TRBD2; DNA: TGCGCCAGCAGCTTTGGACTAGCTATGACCGGGGAGCTGTTTTTT; CDR3: CASSFGLAMTGELFF
J: TRBJ2-3; size: .; V: TRBV9; D: TRBD2; DNA: TGTGCCAGCAGCGTTCTAGCGGAGGTGGGAGATACGCAGTATTTT; CDR3: CASSVLAEVGDTQYF
J: TRBJ1-1; size: .; V: TRBV7-6; D: .; DNA: TGTGCCAGCAGCTTAGCGATGTTGCAACAGTTGAACACTGAAGCTTTCTTT; CDR3: CASSLAMLQQLNTEAFF
J: TRBJ1-2; size: .; V: TRBV21-1; D: .; DNA: TGTGCCAGCAGCAAAGCGCTGGAGAACACCTGCTATGGCTACACCTTC; CDR3: CASSKALENTCYGYTF
J: TRBJ1-3; size: .; V: TRBV4-1; D: TRBD1; DNA: TGCGCCAGCAGCCAAGTGGAGGCGACAGGGGGCGCATCTGGAAACACCATATATTTT; CDR3: CASSQVEATGGASGNTIYF
J: TRBJ1-2; size: .; V: TRBV4-3; D: .; DNA: TGCGCCAGCAGCCAGGGGAGCTTCGGAGGCTACACCTTC; CDR3: CASSQGSFGGYTF
J: TRBJ1-4; size: .; V: TRBV18; D: .; DNA: TGTGCCAGCTCACCGCCCGGAGGGGTTGAAGGACTGTTTTTT; CDR3: CASSPPGGVEGLFF
J: TRBJ1-2; size: few; V: TRBV30; D: .; DNA: TGTGCCTGGAGCCCGACAGGTCATGATGAGGGCTACACCTTC; CDR3: CAWSPTGHDEGYTF
J: TRBJ2-7; size: .; V: TRBV7-6; D: .; DNA: TGTGCCAGCAGCCCCCTTCCCGGCGAGCAGTACTTC; CDR3: CASSPLPGEQYF
J: TRBJ2-1; size: .; V: TRBV9; D: .; DNA: TGTGCCAGCAGCGGGACGGGGTATGAGCAGTTCTTC; CDR3: CASSGTGYEQFF
J: TRBJ2-2; size: once; V: TRBV5-1; D: TRBD2; DNA: TGCGCCAGCAGCTTTGCGGGGGGGAACACCGGGGAGCTGTTTTTT; CDR3: CASSFAGGNTGELFF
J: TRBJ2-1; size: .; V: TRBV27; D: TRBD1; DNA: TGTGCCAGCAGTCCCCCCGGGACAGGGTGGGGTAAGAATGAGCAGTTCTTC; CDR3: CASSPPGTGWGKNEQFF
J: TRBJ1-4; size: .; V: TRBV11-2; D: .; DNA: TGTGCCAGCAGCTCCACCCGGAGTAATGAAAAACTGTTTTTT; CDR3: CASSSTRSNEKLFF
J: TRBJ2-3; size: .; V: TRBV9; D: TRBD2; DNA: TGTGCCAGCAGCGTAGCTAGCGGGGACACAGATACGCAGTATTTT; CDR3: CASSVASGDTDTQYF
J: TRBJ1-2; size: .; V: TRBV27; D: .; DNA: TGTGCCAGCAGGGGCGCCCCTACGGGAGGCTACACCTTC; CDR3: CASRGAPTGGYTF
J: TRBJ2-7; size: .; V: TRBV9; D: .; DNA: TGTGCCAGCAGCGTAGAATCGAGCTCCTACGAGCAGTACTTC; CDR3: CASSVESSSYEQYF
J: TRBJ2-2; size: few; V: TRBV6-4; D: TRBD1; DNA: TGTGCCAGCAGTGACTCGAGGGACAGGGACACCGGGGAGCTGTTTTTT; CDR3: CASSDSRDRDTGELFF
J: TRBJ2-7; size: .; V: TRBV7-9; D: .; DNA: TGTGCCAGCAGCTTAGCGGGCCAGCAGTACTTC; CDR3: CASSLAGQQYF
J: TRBJ2-2; size: .; V: TRBV2; D: TRBD2; DNA: TGTGCCAGCCGGGGGGGCCTGGGCGGGGAGCTGTTTTTT; CDR3: CASRGGLGGELFF
J: TRBJ2-3; size: .; V: TRBV10-1; D: TRBD2; DNA: TGCGCCAGCAGTGAGTCCGGGAGCGGGGCAGATACGCAGTATTTT; CDR3: CASSESGSGADTQYF
J: TRBJ1-1; size: once; V: TRBV6-1; D: .; DNA: TGTGCCAGCACCACGGCGGGGTCGAACACTGAAGCTTTCTTT; CDR3: CASTTAGSNTEAFF
J: TRBJ1-2; size: .; V: TRBV5-6; D: .; DNA: TGTGCCAGCAGCTTGGGTCTAGGAGCTAACTATGGCTACACCTTC; CDR3: CASSLGLGANYGYTF
J: TRBJ2-3; size: .; V: TRBV7-9; D: .; DNA: TGTGCCAGCAGCTTAGCCGCGGGCCTTACAGATACGCAGTATTTT; CDR3: CASSLAAGLTDTQYF
J: TRBJ1-1; size: once; V: TRBV2; D: .; DNA: TGTGCCAGCAGTGAAGAAAGCGTTGCTGAAGCTTTCTTT; CDR3: CASSEESVAEAFF
J: TRBJ2-3; size: .; V: TRBV2; D: .; DNA: TGTGCCAGCACCCTCTCTACGCAGTATTTT; CDR3: CASTLSTQYF
J: TRBJ1-1; size: .; V: TRBV5-1; D: .; DNA: TGCGCCAGCAGCTTGGTCCTCGGCACTGAAGCTTTCTTT; CDR3: CASSLVLGTEAFF
J: TRBJ2-2; size: .; V: TRBV5-1; D: TRBD2; DNA: TGCGCCAGCAGCGCGGGACTAGCGGTTTCTTACACCGGGGAGCTGTTTTTT; CDR3: CASSAGLAVSYTGELFF
J: TRBJ1-6; size: .; V: TRBV5-6; D: TRBD1; DNA: TGTGCCAGCAGCTTAACACAGGGGGCCGGTGGTTCACCCCTCCACTTT; CDR3: CASSLTQGAGGSPLHF
J: TRBJ2-7; size: .; V: TRBV11-2; D: .; DNA: TGTGCCAGCAGCTTAGACCACAGGGCGTACGAGCAGTACTTC; CDR3: CASSLDHRAYEQYF
J: TRBJ1-3; size: .; V: TRBV6-5; D: TRBD1; DNA: TGTGCCAGCAGATTAACAGGGGTTGACACCATATATTTT; CDR3: CASRLTGVDTIYF
J: TRBJ2-2; size: .; V: TRBV9; D: .; DNA: TGTGCCAGCAGCCCAACAGGGTCCGGGGAGCTGTTTTTT; CDR3: CASSPTGSGELFF
J: TRBJ1-4; size: .; V: TRBV27; D: .; DNA: TGTGCCAGCAGTTTATCTCCTCGACAGGCCAATAATGAAAAACTGTTTTTT; CDR3: CASSLSPRQANNEKLFF
J: TRBJ2-1; size: .; V: TRBV2; D: TRBD2; DNA: TGTGCCAGCGGCACGACTAGCGGGTTACAAGAGCAGTTCTTC; CDR3: CASGTTSGLQEQFF
J: TRBJ1-5; size: .; V: TRBV2; D: .; DNA: TGTGCCAGCAGGTCACAGGGCCGAGACGGGCCCCAGCATTTT; CDR3: CASRSQGRDGPQHF
J: TRBJ2-2; size: .; V: TRBV4-1; D: .; DNA: TGCGCCAGCAATCGACTAGTGGGGAACACCGGGGAGCTGTTTTTT; CDR3: CASNRLVGNTGELFF
J: TRBJ2-3; size: .; V: TRBV6-1; D: .; DNA: TGTGCCAGCAGTGAGGAGGGAGTGGATACGCAGTATTTT; CDR3: CASSEEGVDTQYF
J: TRBJ1-5; size: .; V: TRBV5-6; D: TRBD1; DNA: TGTGCCAGCAGCTGGACAGGGGAAAGAGGCAATCAGCCCCAGCATTTT; CDR3: CASSWTGERGNQPQHF
J: TRBJ2-3; size: .; V: TRBV4-1; D: TRBD1; DNA: TGCGCCAGCATGAGAGGGGACAGAGGGACAGATACGCAGTATTTT; CDR3: CASMRGDRGTDTQYF
J: TRBJ2-3; size: .; V: TRBV5-4; D: TRBD2; DNA: TGTGCCCCGGGCGGGAGGTTAACGACAGATACGCAGTATTTT; CDR3: CAPGGRLTTDTQYF